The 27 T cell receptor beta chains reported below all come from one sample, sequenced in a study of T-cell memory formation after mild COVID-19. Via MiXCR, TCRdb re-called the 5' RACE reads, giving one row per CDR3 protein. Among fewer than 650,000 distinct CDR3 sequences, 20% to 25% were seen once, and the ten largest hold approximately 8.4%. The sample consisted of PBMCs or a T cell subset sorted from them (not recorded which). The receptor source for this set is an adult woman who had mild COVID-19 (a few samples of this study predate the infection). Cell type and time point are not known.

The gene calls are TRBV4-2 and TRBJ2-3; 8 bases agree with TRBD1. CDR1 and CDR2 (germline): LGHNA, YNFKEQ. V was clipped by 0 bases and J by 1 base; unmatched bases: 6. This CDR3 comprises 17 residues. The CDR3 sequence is CASSQEGETGGTDTQYF. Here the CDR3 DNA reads TGTGCCAGCAGCCAAGAGGGGGAGACAGGGGGCACAGATACGCAGTATTTT.

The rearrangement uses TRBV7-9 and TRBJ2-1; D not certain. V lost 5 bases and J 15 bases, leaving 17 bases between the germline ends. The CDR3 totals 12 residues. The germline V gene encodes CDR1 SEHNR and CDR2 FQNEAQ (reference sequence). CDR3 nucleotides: TGTGCCAGCAGCCTCGGTACGGCGTTGGGGTTCTTC. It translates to CASSLGTALGFF.

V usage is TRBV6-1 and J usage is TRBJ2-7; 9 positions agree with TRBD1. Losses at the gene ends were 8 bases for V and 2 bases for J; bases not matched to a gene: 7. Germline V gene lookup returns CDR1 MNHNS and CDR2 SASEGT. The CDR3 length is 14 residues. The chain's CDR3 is CASLPRQGAYEQYF. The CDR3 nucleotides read TGTGCCAGCTTACCGAGACAGGGGGCCTACGAGCAGTACTTC.

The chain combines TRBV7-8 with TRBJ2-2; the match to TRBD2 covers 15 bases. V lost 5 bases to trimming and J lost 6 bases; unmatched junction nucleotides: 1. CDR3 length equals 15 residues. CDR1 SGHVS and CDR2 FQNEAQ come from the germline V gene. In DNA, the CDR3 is TGTGCCAGCAGCGGACTAGCGGGAGGGTCCGGGGAGCTGTTTTTT. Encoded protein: CASSGLAGGSGELFF.

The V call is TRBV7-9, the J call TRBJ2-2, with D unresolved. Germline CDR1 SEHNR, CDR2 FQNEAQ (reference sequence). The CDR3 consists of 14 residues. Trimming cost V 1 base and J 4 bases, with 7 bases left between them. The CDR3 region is CASSLVELTGELFF. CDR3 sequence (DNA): TGTGCCAGCAGCTTAGTTGAACTCACCGGGGAGCTGTTTTTT.

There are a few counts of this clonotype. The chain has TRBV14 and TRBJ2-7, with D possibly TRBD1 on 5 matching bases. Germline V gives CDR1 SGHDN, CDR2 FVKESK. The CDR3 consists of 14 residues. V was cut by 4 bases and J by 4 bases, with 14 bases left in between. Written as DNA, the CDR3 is TGTGCCAGCAGCCGCGTAGGGGTTAGTTACGAGCAGTACTTC. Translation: CASSRVGVSYEQYF.

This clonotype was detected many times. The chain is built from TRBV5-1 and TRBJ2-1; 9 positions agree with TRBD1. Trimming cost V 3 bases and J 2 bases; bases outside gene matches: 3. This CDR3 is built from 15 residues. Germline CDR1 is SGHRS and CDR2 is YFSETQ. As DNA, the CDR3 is TGCGCCAGCAGCTCAGGACAGGGGACCTACAATGAGCAGTTCTTC. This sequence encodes CASSSGQGTYNEQFF.

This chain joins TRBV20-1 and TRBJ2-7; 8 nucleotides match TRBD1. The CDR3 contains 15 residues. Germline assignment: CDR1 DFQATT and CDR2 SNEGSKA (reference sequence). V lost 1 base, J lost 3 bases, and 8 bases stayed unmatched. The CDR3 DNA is TGCAGTGCTAGAGCACCGGACAGGGACATCTACGAGCAGTACTTC. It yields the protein CSARAPDRDIYEQYF.

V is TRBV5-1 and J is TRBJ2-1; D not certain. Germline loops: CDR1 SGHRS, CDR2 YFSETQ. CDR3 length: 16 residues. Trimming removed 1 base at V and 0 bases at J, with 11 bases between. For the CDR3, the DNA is TGCGCCAGCAGCTTGCCGTCAGAGAGCTCCTACAATGAGCAGTTCTTC. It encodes CASSLPSESSYNEQFF.

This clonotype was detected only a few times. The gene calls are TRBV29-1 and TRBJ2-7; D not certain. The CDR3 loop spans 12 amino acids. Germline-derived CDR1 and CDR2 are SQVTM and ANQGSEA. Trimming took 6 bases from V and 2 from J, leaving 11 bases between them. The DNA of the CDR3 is TGCAGCGTCCACGGACGGGCCTACGAGCAGTACTTC. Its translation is CSVHGRAYEQYF.

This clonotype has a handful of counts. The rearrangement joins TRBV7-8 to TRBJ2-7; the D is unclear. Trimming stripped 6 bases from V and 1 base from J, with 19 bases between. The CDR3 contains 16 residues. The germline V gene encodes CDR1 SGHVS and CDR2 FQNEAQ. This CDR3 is CASRPRGGAGSYEQYF. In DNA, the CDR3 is TGTGCCAGCAGACCAAGAGGTGGAGCCGGATCCTACGAGCAGTACTTC.

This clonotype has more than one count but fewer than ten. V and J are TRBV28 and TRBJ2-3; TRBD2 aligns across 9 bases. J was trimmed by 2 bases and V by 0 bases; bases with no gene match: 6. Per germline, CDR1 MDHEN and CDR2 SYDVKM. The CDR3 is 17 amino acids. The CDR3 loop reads CASSLWVAGDHTDTQYF. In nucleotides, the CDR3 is TGTGCCAGCAGTTTATGGGTAGCGGGGGACCACACAGATACGCAGTATTTT.

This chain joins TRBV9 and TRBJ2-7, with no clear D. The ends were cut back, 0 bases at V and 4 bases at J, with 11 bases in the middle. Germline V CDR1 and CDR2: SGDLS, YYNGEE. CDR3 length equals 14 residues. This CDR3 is CASSVGPNFYEQYF. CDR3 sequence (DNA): TGTGCCAGCAGCGTAGGCCCCAATTTTTACGAGCAGTACTTC.

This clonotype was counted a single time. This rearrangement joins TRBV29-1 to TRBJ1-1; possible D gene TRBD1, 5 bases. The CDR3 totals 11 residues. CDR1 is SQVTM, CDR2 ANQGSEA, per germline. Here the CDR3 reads CSSGRNTEAFF. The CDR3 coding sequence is TGCAGTTCAGGGAGGAACACTGAAGCTTTCTTT.

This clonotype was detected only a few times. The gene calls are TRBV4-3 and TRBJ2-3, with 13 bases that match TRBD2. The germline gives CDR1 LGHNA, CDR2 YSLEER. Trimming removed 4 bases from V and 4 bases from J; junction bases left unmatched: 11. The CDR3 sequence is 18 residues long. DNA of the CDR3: TGCGCCAGCAGCCCTTGGACTAGCGGGAGTACGGGGGCAGATACGCAGTATTTT. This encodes CASSPWTSGSTGADTQYF.

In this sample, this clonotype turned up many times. CDR3 nucleotides: TGTGCCAGCAGCGCGAGACAGGGTTGGTCTGAAGCTTTCTTT. It codes for CASSARQGWSEAFF. V usage is TRBV7-9 and J usage is TRBJ1-1; 7 bases agree with TRBD1. V shed 5 bases and J 6 bases; nucleotides not matched to a gene: 9. Germline V gives CDR1 SEHNR, CDR2 FQNEAQ (reference sequence). The CDR3 runs 14 residues.

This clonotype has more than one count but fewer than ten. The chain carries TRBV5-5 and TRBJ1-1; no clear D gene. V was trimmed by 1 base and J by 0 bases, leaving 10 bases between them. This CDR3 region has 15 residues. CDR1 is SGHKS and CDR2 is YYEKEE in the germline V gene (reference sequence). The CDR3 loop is CASSLNPGLNTEAFF. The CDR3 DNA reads TGTGCCAGCAGCTTGAATCCAGGATTGAACACTGAAGCTTTCTTT.

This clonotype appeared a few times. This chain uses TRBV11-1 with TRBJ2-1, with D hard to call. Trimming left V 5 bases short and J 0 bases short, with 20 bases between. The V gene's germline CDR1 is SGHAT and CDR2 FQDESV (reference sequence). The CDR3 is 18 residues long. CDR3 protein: CASSVGRGGGRSYNEQFF. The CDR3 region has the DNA TGTGCCAGCAGCGTTGGAAGAGGCGGCGGACGCTCCTACAATGAGCAGTTCTTC.

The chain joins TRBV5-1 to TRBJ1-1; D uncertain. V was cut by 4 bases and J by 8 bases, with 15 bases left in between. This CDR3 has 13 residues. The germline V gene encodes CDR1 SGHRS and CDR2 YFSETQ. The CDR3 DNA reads TGCGCCAGCAGCATTGTCAGAGAGAGAGAAGCTTTCTTT. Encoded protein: CASSIVREREAFF.

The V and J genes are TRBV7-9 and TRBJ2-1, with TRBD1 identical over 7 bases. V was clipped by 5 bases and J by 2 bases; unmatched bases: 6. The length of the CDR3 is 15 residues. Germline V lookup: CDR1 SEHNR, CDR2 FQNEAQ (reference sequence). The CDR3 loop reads CASSPTGAPYNEQFF. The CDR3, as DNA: TGTGCCAGCAGCCCTACAGGGGCTCCCTACAATGAGCAGTTCTTC.

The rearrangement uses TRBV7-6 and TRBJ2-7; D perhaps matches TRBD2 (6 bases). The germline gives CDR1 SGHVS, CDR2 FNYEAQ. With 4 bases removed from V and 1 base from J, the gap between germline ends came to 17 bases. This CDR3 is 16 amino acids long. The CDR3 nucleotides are TGTGCCAGCAGCTCGGAGGGGCAGGGATTTTCCTACGAGCAGTACTTC. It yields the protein CASSSEGQGFSYEQYF.

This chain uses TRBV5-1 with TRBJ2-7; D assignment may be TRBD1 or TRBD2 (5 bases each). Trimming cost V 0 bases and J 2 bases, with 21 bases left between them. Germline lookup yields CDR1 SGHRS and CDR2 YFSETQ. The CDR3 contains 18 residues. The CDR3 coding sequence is TGCGCCAGCAGCTTGGCCCTGGGGGTCGAGGCGGCCCCCTACGAGCAGTACTTC. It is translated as CASSLALGVEAAPYEQYF.

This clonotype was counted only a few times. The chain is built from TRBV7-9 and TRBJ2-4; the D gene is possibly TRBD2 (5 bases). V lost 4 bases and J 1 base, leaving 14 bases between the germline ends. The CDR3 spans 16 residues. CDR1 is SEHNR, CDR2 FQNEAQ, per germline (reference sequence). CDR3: CASSSPEERAKNIQYF. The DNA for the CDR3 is TGTGCCAGCAGCTCCCCGGAGGAACGGGCCAAAAACATTCAGTACTTC.

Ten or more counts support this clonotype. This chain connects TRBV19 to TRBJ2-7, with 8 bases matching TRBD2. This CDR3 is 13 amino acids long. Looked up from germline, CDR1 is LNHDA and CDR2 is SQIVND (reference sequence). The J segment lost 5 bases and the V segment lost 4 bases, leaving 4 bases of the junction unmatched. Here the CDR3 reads CASSSGLADEQYF. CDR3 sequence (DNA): TGTGCCAGTAGTAGCGGACTAGCTGACGAGCAGTACTTC.

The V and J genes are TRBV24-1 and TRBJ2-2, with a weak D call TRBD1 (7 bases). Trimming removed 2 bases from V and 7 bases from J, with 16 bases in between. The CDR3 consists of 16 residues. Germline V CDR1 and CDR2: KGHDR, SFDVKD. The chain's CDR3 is CATSDSGGGADGELFF. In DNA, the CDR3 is TGTGCCACCAGTGATTCCGGAGGGGGCGCGGACGGGGAGCTGTTTTTT.

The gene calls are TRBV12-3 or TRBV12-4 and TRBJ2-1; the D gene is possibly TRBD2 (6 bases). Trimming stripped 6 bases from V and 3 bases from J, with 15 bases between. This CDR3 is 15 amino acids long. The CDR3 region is CASSPTRGRYNEQFF. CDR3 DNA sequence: TGTGCCAGCAGCCCTACGCGGGGCCGCTACAATGAGCAGTTCTTC.

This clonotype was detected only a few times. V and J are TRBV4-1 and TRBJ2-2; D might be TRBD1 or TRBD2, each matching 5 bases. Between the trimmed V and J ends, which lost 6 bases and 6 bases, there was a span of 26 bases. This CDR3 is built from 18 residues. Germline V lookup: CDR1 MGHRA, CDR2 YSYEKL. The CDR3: CASRLAPPGTRGAGELFF. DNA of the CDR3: TGCGCCAGCAGACTTGCCCCACCAGGCACTCGGGGCGCCGGGGAGCTGTTTTTT.